This TCR beta chain was profiled in a study of T cells in Graves' hyperthyroidism and ophthalmopathy. Findings and limits, study-wide: A model of 13 V-J pairs discriminated ophthalmopathy from stable hyperthyroidism.

It was RNA transcripts that yielded the amplified TCR beta CDR3 regions. RT-PCR in the first round (using the HTBI primer set) targeted the TCR CDR3. TCRdb reprocessed the multiplex PCR reads with MiXCR, giving one entry per CDR3 protein. The sample holds 300,000 to 450,000 distinct CDR3 sequences; more than 15% are singletons and the top ten take 28%. From germline, CDR1 is SGHRS and CDR2 YFSETQ. V gave up 0 bases and J gave up 4 bases; unmatched junction bases: 17. There are 20 residues in the CDR3. This clonotype was seen at least ten times. The antigen is not known. It was uncontrolled infection, other autoimmune disease, pregnancy or lactation that excluded patients. Thyroid ultrasound and orbital computed tomography, with clinical symptoms and serum thyroxine and TRAb, informed diagnoses. Extraction of PBMCs used under 13 ml of fresh peripheral blood.

This clonotype was sampled from a woman aged 18-29 years with Graves' hyperthyroidism that later progressed to Graves' ophthalmopathy. Source material: blood. The chain recombines TRBV5-1 with TRBJ2-1; 9 nucleotides match TRBD2. Written as DNA, the CDR3 is TGCGCCAGCAGCTTGGCCCCCTTGGGGCTAGCGGGAATCTGGTACAATGAGCAGTTCTTC. Translation gives CASSLAPLGLAGIWYNEQFF.